This TCR beta chain was recorded in a study of technical replicates of blood from a few donors. The repertoire was sequenced with immunoSEQ multiplex PCR; TCRdb's copy has only in-frame clones and lacks some. The sample lists approximately 70,000 clones, 95% to 98% occurring once. Per germline, CDR1 SGHTA and CDR2 FQGNSA. This CDR3 contains 17 residues. After removal of 5 bases from V and 4 bases from J, the junction contained 13 bases not matched to a gene. V and J are TRBV7-2 and TRBJ2-3, with TRBD1 matching 9 bases. The sequencing input was T cells isolated from PBMCs. The receptor was isolated from a human donor in good health. In nucleotides, the CDR3 is TGTGCCAGCAGCCCGGGACAGGGCCGGGAGTCCCCAGATACGCAGTATTTT. It is translated as CASSPGQGRESPDTQYF.